Each of the 22 T cell receptor beta chains below was sequenced from the same sample in a study of Ad26.COV2.S vaccination and SARS-CoV-2 variants. The treatment denotes: approximately 18 received Ad26.COV2.S at low or high dose, single or two shots; about 5 received placebo; per-sample allocation not given. Day 63 following the first vaccine or placebo injection was when the samples were taken. Assay: immunoSEQ multiplex PCR; the TCRdb copy retains only in-frame clones and omits some. The sample comprises about 350,000 clones, 70% to 90% of which are singletons, and roughly 3.1% rests with the top ten. Sequenced material: peripheral blood, taken in a trial of Ad26.COV2.S vaccine versus placebo. These receptors all come from a person between 18 and 65 years old who received the Ad26.COV2.S COVID-19 vaccine or a placebo.

The chain combines TRBV21-1 with TRBJ1-1; the table assigns TRBD1, which was not confirmed against the DNA. TRBV21-1 is a pseudogene segment. The CDR3 has 12 amino acids. CDR3 residues: CASRQGESLTFF. The CDR3, as DNA: TGTGCCAGCAGGCAGGGGGAGAGTTTGACTTTCTTT.

V is TRBV7-9 and J is TRBJ2-2; 16 nucleotides line up with TRBD2. This CDR3 has 18 amino acids. The germline gives CDR1 SEHNR, CDR2 FQNEAQ (reference sequence). V gave up 6 bases and J gave up 4 bases; unmatched junction bases: 8. CDR3 bases: TGTGCCAGCAGTTCGGGACTAGCGGGAGGGCCGGGCACCGGGGAGCTGTTTTTT. It codes for CASSSGLAGGPGTGELFF.

This chain uses TRBV7-8 with TRBJ2-5; D call uncertain. CDR1 is SGHVS, CDR2 FQNEAQ, per germline. Trimming stripped 7 bases from V and 5 bases from J, with 11 bases between. This CDR3 region has 12 residues. CDR3 nucleotides: TGTGCCAGCACCGACTTAACGGAGACCCAGTACTTC. Protein product: CASTDLTETQYF.

The chain is built from TRBV9 and TRBJ2-3; 9 bases match TRBD2. CDR3 size: 18 residues. Germline V CDR1 and CDR2: SGDLS, YYNGEE. The trim removed 0 bases at V and 0 bases at J, leaving 8 bases unmatched. CDR3 protein: CASSVEASGVISTDTQYF. CDR3 DNA sequence: TGTGCCAGCAGCGTAGAGGCTAGCGGGGTTATTAGCACAGATACGCAGTATTTT. Drawing the rest from reference TRBV9 and TRBJ2-3, the complete variable domain is DSGVTQTPKHLITATGQRVTLRCSPRSGDLSVYWYQQSLDQGLQFLIQYYNGEERAKGNILERFSAQQFPDLHSELNLSSLELGDSALYFCASSVEASGVISTDTQYFGPGTRLTVL.

The chain has TRBV18 and TRBJ2-5; no clear D. The germline V and J ends were trimmed by 3 bases and 2 bases, with 16 bases remaining between them. The CDR3 totals 16 residues. In germline, CDR1 is KGHSH, CDR2 LQKENI. CDR3 protein: CASSPARSVRQETQYF. For the CDR3, the DNA is TGTGCCAGCTCACCGGCCAGGTCGGTGCGACAAGAGACCCAGTACTTC.

The chain uses TRBV9 and TRBJ2-1; possible D gene TRBD1, 6 bases. The CDR3 has 15 amino acids. Germline-derived CDR1 and CDR2 are SGDLS and YYNGEE. Trimming cost V 2 bases and J 0 bases, with 9 bases left between them. CDR3 nucleotides: TGTGCCAGCAGCGTTCAGGGGAACTCCTACAATGAGCAGTTCTTC. This codes for CASSVQGNSYNEQFF.

This chain links TRBV7-8 with TRBJ2-2, with D perhaps given as TRBD1 or TRBD2 (7 bases each). Germline V gene lookup returns CDR1 SGHVS and CDR2 FQNEAQ. Trimming removed 5 bases from V and 4 bases from J, with 17 bases in between. This CDR3 has 16 residues. This CDR3 reads CASSIDREGRTGELFF. The CDR3 DNA sequence: TGTGCCAGCAGCATCGACAGGGAGGGTCGCACCGGGGAGCTGTTTTTT.

CDR3 coding DNA: TGTGCCATCCGATCCAAAGGCCTGAGGAACACTGAAGCTTTCTTT. Residues: CAIRSKGLRNTEAFF. The V gene is TRBV7-2, the J gene TRBJ1-1, with D unclear. Per the germline V gene, CDR1 is SGHTA and CDR2 is FQGNSA. V was cut by 10 bases and J by 1 base, with 19 bases left in between. The CDR3 runs to 15 residues.

The chain has TRBV29-1 and TRBJ2-7, with D perhaps matching TRBD2 (7 bases). This CDR3 has 16 residues. Germline assignment: CDR1 SQVTM and CDR2 ANQGSEA. V shed 1 base and J shed 2 bases, with 18 bases lying between them. The CDR3 loop reads CSVEVLRGGQPYEQYF. The CDR3 coding sequence is TGCAGCGTTGAAGTCCTGAGGGGGGGGCAGCCCTACGAGCAGTACTTC.

V gene TRBV5-6 combines with J gene TRBJ2-7; 8 nucleotides match TRBD2. Germline assignment: CDR1 SGHDT and CDR2 YYEEEE. This CDR3 is 14 amino acids long. The trim removed 1 base at V and 5 bases at J, leaving 5 bases unmatched. CDR3 sequence reads: CASSLFGGDNEQYF. The CDR3 nucleotides read TGTGCCAGCAGCTTGTTCGGGGGGGACAACGAGCAGTACTTC.

This chain links TRBV7-9 with TRBJ2-7, with TRBD2 matching 8 bases. After removal of 5 bases from V and 5 bases from J, the junction contained 14 bases not matched to a gene. The V gene's germline CDR1 is SEHNR and CDR2 FQNEAQ (reference sequence). The CDR3 has 16 amino acids. CDR3 protein: CASSPQPDSREDEQYF. CDR3 coding DNA: TGTGCCAGCAGCCCACAACCCGATTCGCGGGAGGACGAGCAGTACTTC.

The chain links TRBV7-5 to TRBJ1-6; TRBD1 is the table's D call, not checked against the DNA. TRBV7-5 counts as a pseudogene. This CDR3 contains 15 residues. Here the CDR3 DNA reads TGTGCCAGAAGCATACTGACAGGGAGGAATTCACCCCTCCACTTT. Amino acid sequence: CARSILTGRNSPLHF.

On this clone: Other DNA sequences from this sample encode an identical CDR3 as well. V and J are TRBV5-4 and TRBJ2-7; 7 bases map to TRBD2. Trimming at V came to 0 bases and at J to 0 bases, leaving 0 bases not matched to a gene. The V gene's germline CDR1 is SGHNT and CDR2 YYREEE (reference sequence). This CDR3 is 14 amino acids long. For the CDR3, the DNA is TGTGCCAGCAGCTTGGGCGGGAGCTCCTACGAGCAGTACTTC. Amino acids: CASSLGGSSYEQYF.

The V call is TRBV3-1 (or the pseudogene TRBV3-2), the J call TRBJ2-2; TRBD2 matches at 7 bases. Germline V gives CDR1 LGHDT, CDR2 YNNKEL (reference sequence). The CDR3 is 16 amino acids. Trimming cost V 0 bases and J 3 bases; bases outside gene matches: 4. CDR3 DNA sequence: TGTGCCAGCAGCCAAGAACGGGGGGTCCACACCGGGGAGCTGTTTTTT. This codes for CASSQERGVHTGELFF.

In this sample, this clone turned up once. The chain recombines TRBV7-8 with TRBJ1-1, with D unclear. V was cut by 6 bases and J by 1 base, with 12 bases left in between. CDR3 length equals 14 residues. Germline V CDR1 and CDR2: SGHVS, FQNEAQ. CDR3 sequence: CASRREGENTEAFF. DNA for the CDR3: TGTGCCAGCAGACGAGAAGGAGAGAACACTGAAGCTTTCTTT.

V usage is TRBV7-8 and J usage is TRBJ2-7, with 8 bases that match TRBD1. The germline CDR1 and CDR2 sequences are SGHVS and FQNEAQ. With 4 bases clipped from V and 2 bases from J, the junction kept 7 bases outside the gene matches. The CDR3 totals 15 residues. The CDR3 sequence: CASSSGDRNTYEQYF. Here the CDR3 DNA reads TGTGCCAGCAGCTCCGGGGACAGGAACACCTACGAGCAGTACTTC. Using reference TRBV7-8 and TRBJ2-7 for the parts outside the CDR3, the full variable domain is GAGVSQSPRYKVAKRGQDVALRCDPISGHVSLFWYQQALGQGPEFLTYFQNEAQLDKSGLPSDRFFAERPEGSVSTLKIQRTQQEDSAVYLCASSSGDRNTYEQYFGPGTRLTVT.

This clone occurred once. V usage is TRBV16 and J usage is TRBJ2-5, with 11 bases lining up with TRBD2. J lost 2 bases, V lost 2 bases, and 7 bases had no gene match. The germline gives CDR1 KGHSY, CDR2 FQNENV. The CDR3 runs 17 residues. The CDR3 sequence: CASSQREGTSGQETQYF. In DNA form, the CDR3 reads TGTGCCAGCAGCCAACGAGAAGGGACTAGCGGACAAGAGACCCAGTACTTC.

This clone was detected only once. The rearrangement links TRBV7-9 to TRBJ2-7; D may match TRBD1 or TRBD2 (6 bases each). CDR1 is SEHNR and CDR2 is FQNEAQ in the germline V gene (reference sequence). The ends were cut back, 5 bases at V and 4 bases at J, with 21 bases in the middle. The CDR3 spans 16 residues. DNA of the CDR3: TGTGCCAGCAGCCCCCTTTCGTCGGGGGCCGGATACGAGCAGTACTTC. Its translation is CASSPLSSGAGYEQYF.

The V and J genes are TRBV24-1 and TRBJ2-2; 12 positions agree with TRBD2. This CDR3 is 16 amino acids long. From germline, CDR1 is KGHDR and CDR2 SFDVKD. V dropped 2 bases and J dropped 7; count of bases not matched to a gene: 4. CDR3 in amino acids: CATSDWTSGTDGELFF. The CDR3 DNA reads as TGTGCCACCAGTGATTGGACTAGCGGGACCGACGGGGAGCTGTTTTTT.

V is TRBV9 and J is TRBJ1-3, with a tentative D call TRBD1 (6 bases). With 0 bases removed from V and 0 bases from J, the gap between germline ends came to 10 bases. This CDR3 has 16 residues. Per the germline V gene, CDR1 is SGDLS and CDR2 is YYNGEE. The CDR3 DNA follows: TGTGCCAGCAGCGTAGATAACAGGGACTCTGGAAACACCATATATTTT. It codes for CASSVDNRDSGNTIYF.

The rearrangement joins TRBV5-4 to TRBJ2-5; 9 bases are a match to TRBD2. The CDR3 runs 14 residues. Germline trimming cut 3 bases from V and 5 bases from J; bases unmatched to any gene: 5. Germline CDR1 SGHNT, CDR2 YYREEE (reference sequence). CDR3 bases: TGTGCCAGCAGCTGGCGGGGGGGCCCCGAGACCCAGTACTTC. Translation: CASSWRGGPETQYF.

The chain links TRBV6-5 to TRBJ2-3; TRBD2 aligns across 9 bases. CDR1 and CDR2 (germline): MNHEY, SVGAGI. CDR3 length: 15 amino acids. V lost 6 bases to trimming and J lost 1 base; unmatched junction nucleotides: 5. The CDR3 DNA follows: TGTGCCAGCAGGGGAGCGGGGGGCGGCACAGATACGCAGTATTTT. Amino acid sequence: CASRGAGGGTDTQYF.